The 13 T cell receptor beta chains below all came from one sample that was sequenced in a study of T cells after yellow fever vaccination. Via MiXCR, TCRdb re-called the 5' RACE reads, giving one row per CDR3 protein. The data contain 550,000 or so distinct CDR3 sequences, 15% to 20% of them seen just once; the ten biggest clones take up approximately 14%. Sample: PBMCs, taken 15 days after the yellow fever booster vaccination. The origin of the receptors is a man aged 25 to 40 who received the YFV17D yellow fever vaccine.

The rearrangement joins TRBV3-1 to TRBJ1-1; 9 nucleotides match TRBD1. CDR3 length: 16 residues. In germline, CDR1 is LGHDT, CDR2 YNNKEL (reference sequence). The V segment lost 6 bases and the J segment 5 bases; nucleotides outside the gene matches: 13. In nucleotides, the CDR3 is TGTGCCAGCAGTCCCCCCGTGGGACAGGGCTCTACTGAAGCTTTCTTT. Translated, it gives CASSPPVGQGSTEAFF.

The chain links TRBV24-1 to TRBJ2-1; 7 bases are shared with TRBD1. This CDR3 has 16 residues. In germline, CDR1 is KGHDR, CDR2 SFDVKD. J lost 4 bases, V lost 2 bases, and 7 bases had no gene match. This CDR3 is CATSDSPGQKYNEQFF. CDR3 coding DNA: TGTGCCACCAGTGATTCCCCGGGACAGAAGTACAATGAGCAGTTCTTC.

Only a few counts were recorded for this clonotype. The rearrangement joins TRBV20-1 to TRBJ2-3, with D uncertain. Trimming cost V 6 bases and J 0 bases, with 10 bases left between them. This CDR3 is 13 amino acids long. Germline V gene sequence: CDR1 DFQATT, CDR2 SNEGSKA (reference sequence). The DNA for the CDR3 is TGCAGTGCCCCCCTAGGGAGCACAGATACGCAGTATTTT. It encodes CSAPLGSTDTQYF.

In this sample, this clonotype turned up many times. The chain has TRBV11-2 and TRBJ2-3; D uncertain. V lost 3 bases and J lost 3, with 13 bases in between. Germline V gene lookup returns CDR1 SGHAT and CDR2 FQNNGV. This CDR3 is 15 amino acids long. CDR3 protein: CASSFFSPGTDTQYF. The CDR3 region has the DNA TGTGCCAGCAGCTTCTTTAGCCCTGGGACAGATACGCAGTATTTT.

In its sample, this clonotype was seen a few times. This chain uses TRBV29-1 with TRBJ2-1; 14 bases are shared with TRBD2. In germline, CDR1 is SQVTM, CDR2 ANQGSEA. The CDR3 is made up of 13 amino acids. The CDR3 DNA follows: TGCAGTGGACTAGCGGGGGGAAACAATGAGCAGTTCTTC. This sequence encodes CSGLAGGNNEQFF.

The rearrangement uses TRBV6-2 or TRBV6-3 and TRBJ1-4, with D uncertain. The CDR3 loop spans 14 amino acids. Germline V gives CDR1 MNHEY, CDR2 SVGEGT. V lost 4 bases and J lost 3, with 9 bases in between. In DNA form, the CDR3 reads TGTGCCAGCAGTTTCAGGTCCGCTAATGAAAAACTGTTTTTT. Amino acids: CASSFRSANEKLFF.

This rearrangement joins TRBV6-1 to TRBJ1-2, with D uncertain. V was cut by 10 bases and J by 3 bases, with 18 bases left in between. CDR3 size: 14 residues. Germline-derived CDR1 and CDR2 are MNHNS and SASEGT. CDR3 in DNA: TGTGCCACCTATAGGCCGCCGGTCGACTATGGCTACACCTTC. Protein: CATYRPPVDYGYTF.

CDR3 DNA sequence: TGTGCCAGCTCACCAGAAAACACCATATATTTT. It is translated as CASSPENTIYF. The chain has TRBV18 and TRBJ1-3, with no clear D. Germline V lookup: CDR1 KGHSH, CDR2 LQKENI. The V gene lost 2 bases and the J gene lost 6 bases, with 2 bases spanning the gap. This CDR3 comprises 11 residues.

The V call is TRBV20-1, the J call TRBJ1-1, with D perhaps TRBD1 (6 bases). CDR1 and CDR2 from the germline V gene are DFQATT and SNEGSKA (reference sequence). This CDR3 contains 17 residues. The germline V and J ends were trimmed by 0 bases and 1 base, with 18 bases remaining between them. Written as DNA, the CDR3 is TGCAGTGCTAGAGATCCTGGAAAGGGGGGTCAGAACACTGAAGCTTTCTTT. Translation: CSARDPGKGGQNTEAFF.

This clonotype has a handful of counts. This chain connects TRBV11-1 to TRBJ2-1; 14 bases fit TRBD2. CDR1 SGHAT and CDR2 FQDESV come from the germline V gene (reference sequence). With 8 bases clipped from V and 2 bases from J, the junction kept 11 bases outside the gene matches. This CDR3 has 18 residues. The CDR3 protein is CASLPYATSGRAYNEQFF. CDR3 nucleotide sequence: TGTGCCAGCCTCCCTTATGCGACTAGCGGGAGGGCCTACAATGAGCAGTTCTTC. The full variable domain, rest sourced from reference TRBV11-1 and TRBJ2-1, is EAEVAQSPRYKITEKSQAVAFWCDPISGHATLYWYRQILGQGPELLVQFQDESVVDDSQLPKDRFSAERLKGVDSTLKIQPAELGDSAMYLCASLPYATSGRAYNEQFFGPGTRLTVL.

The genes are TRBV6-1 and TRBJ2-7; D is perhaps TRBD1 or TRBD2 (6 bases each). V was pared by 10 bases and J by 1 base, with 17 bases between. The CDR3 spans 14 residues. The germline V gene encodes CDR1 MNHNS and CDR2 SASEGT. For the CDR3, the DNA is TGTGCCACCCGGGGGCGGGCTCAATCCTACGAGCAGTACTTC. The encoded protein is CATRGRAQSYEQYF.

In nucleotides, the CDR3 is TGTGCCAGCGGAACGCCGGGACAGGGGGTTCGCGAGCAGTACTTC. Protein product: CASGTPGQGVREQYF. The V and J genes are TRBV7-9 and TRBJ2-7; 11 bases align to TRBD1. Germline values: CDR1 SEHNR, CDR2 FQNEAQ (reference sequence). V was clipped by 8 bases and J by 6 bases; unmatched bases: 12. The CDR3 runs 15 residues.

This clonotype appeared a few times. This CDR3 is CASSYSWGGNTIYF. In DNA, the CDR3 is TGTGCCAGCAGTTACTCGTGGGGTGGAAACACCATATATTTT. This rearrangement joins TRBV6-5 to TRBJ1-3; no clear D. V was pared by 0 bases and J by 3 bases, with 6 bases between. This CDR3 has 14 residues. Germline V gene data show CDR1 as MNHEY and CDR2 as SVGAGI.